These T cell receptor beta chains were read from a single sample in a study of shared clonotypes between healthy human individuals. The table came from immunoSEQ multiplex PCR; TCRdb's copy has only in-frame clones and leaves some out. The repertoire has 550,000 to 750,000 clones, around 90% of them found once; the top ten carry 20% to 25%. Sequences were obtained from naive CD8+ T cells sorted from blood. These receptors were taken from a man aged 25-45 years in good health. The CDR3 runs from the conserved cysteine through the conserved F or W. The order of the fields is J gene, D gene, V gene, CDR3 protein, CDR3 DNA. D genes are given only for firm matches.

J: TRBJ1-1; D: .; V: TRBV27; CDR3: CASSLSSSNTEAFF; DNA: TGTGCCAGCAGTCTCAGTAGCTCAAACACTGAAGCTTTCTTT
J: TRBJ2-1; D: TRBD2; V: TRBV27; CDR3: CASSTLTSESSYNEQFF; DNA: TGTGCCAGCAGTACCTTAACTAGCGAGAGCTCCTACAATGAGCAGTTCTTC
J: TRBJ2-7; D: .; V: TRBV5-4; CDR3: CASMVEGRASYEQYF; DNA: TGTGCCAGCATGGTTGAGGGGCGCGCCTCCTACGAGCAGTACTTC
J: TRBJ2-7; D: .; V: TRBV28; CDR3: CASSLTWGSLKPYEQYF; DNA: TGTGCCAGCAGTCTAACATGGGGGAGCCTTAAACCTTACGAGCAGTACTTC
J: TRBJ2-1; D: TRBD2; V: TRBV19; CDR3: CASSIAPPLAGGYNEQFF; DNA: TGTGCCAGTAGTATAGCCCCCCCGCTAGCGGGAGGATACAATGAGCAGTTCTTC
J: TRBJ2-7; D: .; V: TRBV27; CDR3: CASSHRDSYEQYF; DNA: TGTGCCAGCAGTCACAGGGACTCCTACGAGCAGTACTTC
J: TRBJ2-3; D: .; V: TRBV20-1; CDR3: CSANTDTQYF; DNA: TGCAGTGCCAACACAGATACGCAGTATTTT
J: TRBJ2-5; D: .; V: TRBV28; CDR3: CASSSSVGQETQYF; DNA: TGTGCCAGCAGCTCTAGCGTGGGGCAAGAGACCCAGTACTTC
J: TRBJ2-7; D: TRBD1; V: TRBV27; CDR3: CASSKTGGEQYF; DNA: TGTGCCAGCAGTAAGACAGGGGGCGAGCAGTACTTC
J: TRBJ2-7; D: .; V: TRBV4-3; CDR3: CASSPRAGSYEQYF; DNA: TGCGCCAGCAGCCCCAGGGCGGGATCCTACGAGCAGTACTTC
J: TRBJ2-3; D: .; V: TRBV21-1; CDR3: CASSPEERPMGGQYF; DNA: TGTGCCAGCAGCCCGGAAGAGCGCCCCATGGGCGGGCAGTATTTT
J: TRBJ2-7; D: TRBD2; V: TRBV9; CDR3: CASSPFGEGPYEQYF; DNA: TGTGCCAGCAGCCCCTTTGGGGAGGGACCATACGAGCAGTACTTC
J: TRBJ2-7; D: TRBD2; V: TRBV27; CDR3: CASSPPGLAGYEQYF; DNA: TGTGCCAGCAGTCCCCCGGGACTAGCGGGCTACGAGCAGTACTTC
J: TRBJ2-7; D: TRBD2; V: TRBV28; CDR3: CASSQKIGPGGRQAYEQYF; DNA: TGTGCCAGCAGCCAGAAGATTGGTCCGGGAGGGCGACAGGCCTACGAGCAGTACTTC
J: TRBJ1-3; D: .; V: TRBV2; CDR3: CASTEYGNTIYF; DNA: TGTGCCAGCACCGAGTACGGAAACACCATATATTTT
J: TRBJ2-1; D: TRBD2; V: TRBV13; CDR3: CASSTTSGDSYNEQFF; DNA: TGTGCCAGCAGCACAACTAGCGGGGACTCCTACAATGAGCAGTTCTTC
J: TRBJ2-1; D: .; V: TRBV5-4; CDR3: CASSLAGALNEQFF; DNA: TGTGCCAGCAGCTTGGCAGGAGCCCTCAATGAGCAGTTCTTC